This T cell receptor (beta chain) emerged from a study of cytomegalovirus exposure and HLA in healthy donors (dated by TCRdb to about 2017). About the study as a whole: An earlier analysis of about 530 of the donors reported 276 Gb of sequence data and 117 million unique TCR beta sequences obtained from about 179 million T cells. Roughly 300 gigabases of sequencing data and tens of millions of unique TCR sequences were included in an early release covering roughly 700 HLA-typed donors. The genetic ancestry cluster associated with self-reported Caucasian donors included 80% to 90% of the roughly 380 genotyped donors. The study aimed to test whether signatures of past pathogen exposure could be identified by cataloging public T cell receptors. Using immunosequencing, the study profiled T cell repertoires from 500 to 800 subjects and related those repertoires to cytomegalovirus serostatus. Besides the first cohort of some 670 subjects, a separate validation cohort made up of 120 different subjects was used. To predict cytomegalovirus infection status, the study combined high-throughput TCR immunosequencing, statistical association of individual TCRs with disease status, and machine learning. A later analysis re-examined previously published TCR beta repertoires from roughly 650 donors and added high-resolution HLA genotyping to investigate patterns of TCR occurrence. Rather than using new phenotypic data, the later analysis identified candidate immune exposures from TCR beta sequences and from how often those sequences occurred across donors. An earlier analysis of some 500 of the donors used high-throughput TCR beta sequencing to judge whether each TCR beta V gene segment behaved as functional or pseudogenic. Donor age, sex, ethnicity and CMV serostatus were compiled together with the repertoire data. Genome-wide SNP genotypes for about 65% of the roughly 670 donors were used in a later genetic analysis, which treated that subset as a discovery cohort. All discovery cohort repertoires had been generated using a single sequencing platform. HLA typing covered class I and class II loci at four-digit resolution. The number of typed donors differed by locus: 629-630 for A, B, C, DRB1 and DQB1; 500 to 550 for DQA1; 600 to 610 for DPA1; and around 490 for DPB1. Roughly 5 DR-DQ haplotypes were handled as single units for association and clustering, since linkage in the cohort was strong. Among over 350 genotyped donors of the cohort, an average of around 240,000 unique TCR beta nucleotide sequences were sequenced per donor, about a sixth of them non-productive. Overall study results and their limits: Because the 87-base-pair reads could not distinguish some IMGT-functional V segments, including TRBV6-2 and TRBV6-3, those segments were excluded. Sequencing depth was assumed to be roughly uniform across donors in the presence/absence analyses, though that assumption may not hold. The study gave a list of 150 to 200 TCR beta chains associated with cytomegalovirus. In a later analysis, HLA-associated TCR beta chains showed more clonal expansion and lower generation probabilities than non-associated chains that were equally common. In both the original and validation cohorts, the classifier was reported to diagnose cytomegalovirus status with high specificity and sensitivity. According to a later analysis, TCR association rates differed among HLA loci, with DRB1 alleles showing the most associated TCRs and HLA-C alleles showing the fewest. This cohort had only TCR beta chains sequenced, and the lack of alpha or paired-chain data limited which features could be detected. A further reported finding was that TCR beta sequences accurately predicted the HLA-A and HLA-B alleles for most subjects in the first cohort. Linkage disequilibrium might explain the correlated functional status among segregating V segments, but an unknown experimental factor could not be ruled out. In a later genetic analysis, fewer N-insertions in productive TCRs were reported among donors in an Asian-associated ancestry cluster than the 666-donor mean. Assigning TCR associations to individual alleles was difficult when HLA alleles, especially DR and DQ, strongly co-occurred. Broadly in line with IMGT annotations, most TCR beta V segments showed up in productive rearrangements about 87% or about 30% of the time in an earlier analysis of 450 to 600 of the donors. Because counts were too low, about 18 rarely observed V segments, including chromosome 9 orphons, were excluded from the earlier analysis of several hundred of the donors. According to a later analysis, parvovirus B19, influenza, CMV and Epstein-Barr virus appeared linked to several top co-occurrence clusters. HLA typing was unavailable for some donors at each locus, so association tests used only the typed subset. Most CMV-associated TCR beta chains appeared to be HLA-restricted in a later analysis, and the HLA associations seemed to be driven largely by CMV exposure. While some public TCRs were present in many individuals, most TCR sequences turned up only very rarely across donors. A group of highly shared sequence variants was considered likely to be a technical artifact of the sequencing pipeline. Immune exposure information for the cohort was limited to CMV serostatus. Specific HLA alleles were associated with 15,000 to 20,000 TCR beta sequences at a false discovery rate of 0.05 in a later analysis. The authors suggested that the approach could potentially be generalized to other disease states and immunological phenotypes. In vitro tests confirmed that a few of the cytomegalovirus-associated TCR beta chains recognize cytomegalovirus antigens. In a later genetic analysis, a missense DCLRE1C variant was associated with V-gene and J-gene trimming of TCR beta chains, and the association was replicated in an independent cohort.

As for this clone: The antigen it binds to is not known. No base quality information exists; no much larger clone differs at one position.

CDR1 MNHEY and CDR2 SVGAGI were looked up in the germline V gene. A distance of 14 bases separates the germline ends of V and J, which lose 5 bases and 0 bases respectively. The CDR3 runs 15 amino acids, cysteine and phenylalanine included. CDR3 DNA only is kept here, 45 bases in frame from base 1. In total, roughly 710 healthy bone marrow donors made up the cohort. Cohort members were all nominally healthy when sampled, although unrecorded immune exposures were likely present. The donor tested CMV seronegative, placing the donor among the approximately 400 seronegative members of the cohort. A peripheral blood sample was collected from each donor, and TCR beta sequencing was performed on peripheral blood mononuclear cells. Genomic DNA extraction from the blood cell samples was performed with the Qiagen DNeasy Blood Extraction Kit. The library was generated by the immunoSEQ multiplex PCR assay. A mixture of 60 forward primers for TCR Vbeta segments and 13 reverse primers for TCR Jbeta segments was used in the multiplex PCR. The CDR3 region of rearranged TCR beta genes was amplified from genomic DNA by a multiplex PCR assay. The Illumina HiSeq System was used to sequence the amplified TCR beta libraries as 87-base-pair reads. In the paper's pipeline: Across the roughly 600 repertoires, a later analysis counted tens of millions of unique TCR beta chains, roughly 11 million of which were shared by at least two donors. To remove PCR and sequencing errors, raw reads were error-corrected and collapsed into unique sequences using a nearest-neighbor algorithm that merged closely related sequences. V, D and J gene segments were assigned by aligning CDR3 sequences to IMGT reference sequences. For a sequence to be retained, at least a six-nucleotide match to both a V gene segment and a J gene segment was required. Rearrangements were classified as productive when the CDR3 lacked stop codons and remained in frame with V and J, and all other rearrangements were classified as non-productive. CDR3 was defined by IMGT convention, running from the second conserved V-encoded cysteine to the conserved J-encoded phenylalanine. The earlier analysis of approximately 500 of the donors excluded sequences that lacked an unambiguous match to a single V gene segment. In an earlier analysis of 450 to 700 of the donors, V segments were called functional above 56.7% productive rearrangements and were called segregating when the between-donor standard deviation exceeded 5%. To diagnose cytomegalovirus status from the catalog of TCR beta chain sequences, a statistical classification framework was built. V and J gene assignment, in a later analysis, came from comparing TCR nucleotide sequences with IMGT/GENE-DB human TR gene sequences. Using the TCRdist pipeline, a later analysis assigned CDR3 sequences along with most-parsimonious VDJ recombination scenarios. In a later analysis, each TCR beta chain was defined by its CDR3 amino acid sequence together with its V-gene family, and reads without a unique V-gene family were excluded. As a way to deal with suspected cross-contamination and a sequencing artifact, a later analysis dropped hundreds of nucleotide sequences that were highly shared and had low generation probability. A later analysis calculated a clonal expansion index for each public chain from normalized within-repertoire ranks of inferred template counts. Generation probabilities in a later analysis came from a VDJ recombination model fitted to out-of-frame rearrangements, and those results were checked against IGoR. A later analysis scored TCR-TCR, TCR-HLA and TCR-CMV co-occurrence with hypergeometric tests, applying a repertoire-size bias correction to TCR pairs. To estimate false discovery rates, a later analysis permuted the HLA or CMV assignments 20 times. In a later analysis, co-occurring TCRs were grouped using DBSCAN, and TCRdist sequence similarity was added for clustering within HLA-allele-positive subsets. Co-occurrence clustering excluded repertoires with fewer than 30,000 or more than 120,000 public chains, plus five with anomalous nucleotide sharing. The table was pulled from immuneACCESS by TCRdb, which kept in-frame rearrangements only. Such tables lose some clones; where checked, under half of the loss comes from unresolved V genes, and the rest has no known cause. V and J calls and clone size are as listed in that table; D and trimming were resolved from the DNA. In this sample the table shows about 150,000 clones, around 75% of which occur a single time. The top ten constitute 3% to 4% of the sample.

The origin of this receptor is a male donor in good health and CMV-seronegative. Source material: PBMCs. The chain employs TRBV6-5 and TRBJ2-7; matching of 7 bases hints at TRBD2 as the D gene. CDR3 reads: CASSGEGGTSYEQYF. The DNA reads TGTGCCAGCAGTGGAGAGGGGGGGACCTCCTACGAGCAGTACTTC.